This TCR beta chain was profiled in a study of PD-1 blockade in classical Hodgkin lymphoma. Germline V gives CDR1 SGHRS, CDR2 YFSETQ. This CDR3 has 15 residues. V lost 7 bases and J 2 bases, leaving 18 bases between the germline ends. Study-wide findings and caveats: Healthy donors reportedly exceeded newly diagnosed patients in baseline TCR diversity. Nivolumab starters within 1 year of ASCT were excluded.

Each patient experienced a relapse that followed autologous stem cell transplantation, and brentuximab vedotin exposure varied. This clone was observed once. Its antigen is unknown. Only in-frame clones appear in the TCRdb table, and some are missing; sequencing was by immunoSEQ multiplex PCR. The sample lists over 10,000 clones; just under 80% were seen once. The sample was peripheral blood mononuclear cells (PBMCs), taken at baseline. This chain links TRBV5-1 with TRBJ1-2; TRBD1 might be the D (5 bases). This sequence was found in a human donor with classical Hodgkin lymphoma. This CDR3 reads CASGMGGQLNYGYTF. Here the CDR3 DNA reads TGCGCCAGCGGAATGGGGGGTCAACTGAACTATGGCTACACCTTC.